This T cell receptor beta chain was identified in a study of cytomegalovirus exposure and HLA in healthy donors. Points from the study as a whole: A few CMV-associated chains were confirmed in vitro to be specific for CMV antigens. According to an earlier analysis, most TCR beta V segments yielded productive rearrangements about 87% or about 30% of the time. Researchers counted 164 TCR beta chains as cytomegalovirus-associated.

The study ran its PCR with 60 Vbeta and 13 Jbeta primers. The data were produced by immunoSEQ multiplex PCR, yet TCRdb's version contains in-frame clones alone and is incomplete. Of about 160,000 clones in the sample, around 72% were seen once. The CDR3 extends over 14 amino acids. Germline V gene lookup returns CDR1 SNHLY and CDR2 FYNNEI. The junction had 0 bases not matched to a gene; V was cut back by 4 bases and J by 1 base. A remark on this clone: Its target is not known.

The chain combines TRBV2 with TRBJ1-1; 10 nucleotides align to TRBD1. This clonotype originated in a middle-aged woman in good health and CMV-seropositive. The source material was PBMCs. DNA of the CDR3: TGTGCCAGCAGTGGACAGGGGGCGAACACTGAAGCTTTCTTT. It encodes CASSGQGANTEAFF. Full variable domain (rest looked up from reference TRBV2 and TRBJ1-1): EPEVTQTPSHQVTQMGQEVILRCVPISNHLYFYWYRQILGQKVEFLVSFYNNEISEKSEIFDDQFSVERPDGSNFTLKIRSTKLEDSAMYFCASSGQGANTEAFFGQGTRLTVV.